This TCR beta chain comes out of a study of blood T cell repertoires in COVID-19. Overall study: Sites in the United States, Italy and Spain provided acute and convalescent COVID-19 samples. Sample material is recorded as cDNA or gDNA derived from T cells, B-cell-depleted T cells, or PBMCs.

In the authors' workflow: Researchers report that nucleated cell counts were estimated from reference gene primer amplification. Libraries were prepared by immunoSEQ multiplex PCR; TCRdb keeps only in-frame clonotypes and omits some of them. The D gene and trimming were derived from the DNA, and the V and J assignments and clone size from that table. Of some 200,000 clones in the sample, 85% to 90% were seen once. The germline V and J ends were trimmed by 1 base and 5 bases, with 8 bases remaining between them. The CDR3 is 14 residues long. CDR1 and CDR2 (germline): SEHNR, FQNEAQ (reference sequence). Study members were between roughly 18 and 100 years old and lived in 25 or so US regions. This clone was detected once.

The chain uses TRBV7-9 and TRBJ2-2, with D possibly matching TRBD2 (6 bases). The sequencing input was PBMCs or T cells enriched from blood (not recorded which). The TCR originated in a woman aged 18-29 years in a cohort exposed to, infected with or recovered from COVID-19 (not recorded which). The CDR3 sequence: CASSLVEGTGELFF. CDR3 in DNA: TGTGCCAGCAGCTTAGTGGAGGGGACCGGGGAGCTGTTTTTT.